The 32 T cell receptor beta chains below all came from one sample that was sequenced in a study of vaccination effects on CD4 cells after COVID-19. Prior to sequencing, the ViraFEST assay stimulated PBMC with viral peptide pools, which expanded the antigen-specific CD4+ T cells. Having been cultured for roughly 9 days, the cells underwent CD4+ T cell isolation. Prior SARS-CoV-2 infection was absent in the vaccine recipients, as shown by negative nucleocapsid antibodies. Their antigen targets remain unknown. Clones were sequenced by immunoSEQ multiplex PCR, and TCRdb holds only the in-frame ones, with some missing. The data hold roughly 41,000 clones, with more than 60% observed a single time. This specimen was CD4+ T cells from PBMCs cultured with HCoV-OC43 spike peptides, taken before COVID-19 vaccination. Subset reported: HCoV-OC43 spike overlapping peptide pool stimulation. These receptors all come from a human donor who received a COVID-19 vaccine.

A few counts support this clone. The chain recombines TRBV3-1 (or the pseudogene TRBV3-2) with TRBJ2-1, with D uncertain. The CDR3 consists of 12 residues. Germline V gives CDR1 LGHDT, CDR2 YNNKEL (reference sequence). V lost 3 bases, J lost 6 bases, and 6 bases lay in between. The CDR3 DNA reads TGTGCCAGCAGCCACGGCATCAATGAGCAGTTCTTC. Amino acids: CASSHGINEQFF.

The V gene is TRBV3-1 (or the pseudogene TRBV3-2), the J gene TRBJ2-2; D unresolved. The CDR3 sequence is 11 residues long. Germline-derived CDR1 and CDR2 are LGHDT and YNNKEL (reference sequence). Trimming took off 6 bases at V and 5 bases at J, with 4 bases between the two ends. CDR3 sequence reads: CASSGTGELFF. The CDR3 DNA reads as TGTGCCAGCAGTGGTACCGGGGAGCTGTTTTTT.

In DNA, the CDR3 is TGTGCCAGCAGTGAAGGAGGGACCCATAACAATGAGCAGTTCTTC. It specifies CASSEGGTHNNEQFF. The chain links TRBV2 to TRBJ2-1; D could derive from TRBD1 or TRBD2 (5 bases each). CDR1 is SNHLY, CDR2 FYNNEI, per germline. Trimming removed 1 base at V and 5 bases at J, with 12 bases between. CDR3 size: 15 residues.

This clone appeared a few times. The V and J genes are TRBV19 and TRBJ1-3; D is perhaps TRBD1 (6 bases). The CDR3 is 19 residues long. V was shortened by 6 bases and J by 0 bases, with 24 bases between the two germline ends. CDR1 and CDR2 (germline): LNHDA, SQIVND (reference sequence). The CDR3 coding sequence is TGTGCCAGTAGCAGAACAGGGCCCACACTTACGAACTCTGGAAACACCATATATTTT. This encodes CASSRTGPTLTNSGNTIYF.

The rearrangement links TRBV7-9 to TRBJ2-7; D is ambiguous. This CDR3 spans 15 amino acids. V was trimmed by 0 bases and J by 2 bases, leaving 11 bases between them. From germline, CDR1 is SEHNR and CDR2 FQNEAQ (reference sequence). The DNA of the CDR3 is TGTGCCAGCAGCTTAGCGGCGGCGGAAACCTACGAGCAGTACTTC. This codes for CASSLAAAETYEQYF.

This clone has more than one count but fewer than ten. V is TRBV7-2 and J is TRBJ1-3, with a tentative D call TRBD1 (5 bases). V was shortened by 4 bases and J by 0 bases, with 19 bases between the two germline ends. Germline V gene data show CDR1 as SGHTA and CDR2 as FQGNSA. CDR3 size: 18 residues. The CDR3 here is CASSSAGRGMISGNTIYF. CDR3 DNA sequence: TGTGCCAGCAGCTCGGCAGGGCGAGGGATGATCTCTGGAAACACCATATATTTT.

This chain connects TRBV15 to TRBJ2-2, with a tentative D call TRBD2 (6 bases). The CDR3 runs 14 residues. Trimming shortened V by 5 bases and J by 6 bases, and 13 bases separated the two germline ends. Germline loops: CDR1 LNHNV, CDR2 YYDKDF (reference sequence). CDR3 sequence: CATSDRLVPGELFF. CDR3 in DNA: TGTGCCACCAGCGATCGACTAGTTCCCGGGGAGCTGTTTTTT.

The V and J genes are TRBV7-2 and TRBJ2-7, with a possible D match to TRBD1 (7 bases). Germline loops: CDR1 SGHTA, CDR2 FQGNSA. Trimming removed 4 bases at V and 3 bases at J, with 25 bases between. This CDR3 is 18 amino acids long. For the CDR3, the DNA is TGTGCCAGCAGCTCCAGGGGCGGAGGGGCAGGGGGTGTCTACGAGCAGTACTTC. It specifies CASSSRGGGAGGVYEQYF.

This chain links TRBV14 with TRBJ1-1, with D tentatively TRBD1 (5 bases). Trimming left V 1 base short and J 3 bases short, with 12 bases between. CDR3 length equals 15 residues. The germline gives CDR1 SGHDN, CDR2 FVKESK. The CDR3 sequence is CASSQGETAYTEAFF. CDR3 DNA: TGTGCCAGCAGCCAAGGGGAGACAGCCTACACTGAAGCTTTCTTT.

Only a few counts were recorded for this clone. This sequence joins TRBV20-1 and TRBJ1-1; D unresolved. Trimming took 5 bases from V and 4 from J, leaving 8 bases between them. Germline lookup yields CDR1 DFQATT and CDR2 SNEGSKA (reference sequence). The CDR3 is made up of 11 amino acids. CDR3 DNA: TGCAGTGCTGTCCTGGTCACTGAAGCTTTCTTT. As protein: CSAVLVTEAFF.

The J gene is TRBJ2-1, the V gene TRBV30; 8 bases are shared with TRBD2. Germline CDR1 is GTSNPN and CDR2 is SVGIG (reference sequence). This CDR3 contains 19 residues. J lost 0 bases, V lost 0 bases, and 13 bases had no gene match. The DNA of the CDR3 is TGTGCCTGGAGTGTACCCCGGGGGGGACTTAGGAGCTCCTACAATGAGCAGTTCTTC. Amino acid sequence: CAWSVPRGGLRSSYNEQFF.

By sample fraction, this clone is large. This chain connects TRBV19 to TRBJ1-1; 9 bases align to TRBD1. Germline CDR1 is LNHDA and CDR2 is SQIVND (reference sequence). The CDR3 has 15 residues. V shed 5 bases and J 1 base; nucleotides not matched to a gene: 5. In nucleotides, the CDR3 is TGTGCCAGTAGTTGGCCGGGACAGGGGAACACTGAAGCTTTCTTT. It codes for CASSWPGQGNTEAFF.

This clone was seen a single time. This rearrangement joins TRBV19 to TRBJ2-1, with D possibly TRBD2 on 6 matching bases. CDR1 is LNHDA and CDR2 is SQIVND in the germline V gene (reference sequence). Trimming removed 9 bases from V and 2 bases from J, with 20 bases in between. The CDR3 covers 16 residues. The CDR3 reads CASSKRARYPYNEQFF. The CDR3 coding sequence is TGTGCCAGCAGCAAGCGGGCACGCTACCCCTACAATGAGCAGTTCTTC.

This clone is classed as medium-sized (0.01 to 0.1%). The CDR3 nucleotides read TGTGCCAGCAGCCAAGATCCGGCAGTTGGGAATTCACCCCTCCACTTT. This codes for CASSQDPAVGNSPLHF. The chain has TRBV4-2 and TRBJ1-6; D remains unclear. The CDR3 runs to 16 residues. CDR1 and CDR2 from the germline V gene are LGHNA and YNFKEQ. Trimming removed 0 bases at V and 7 bases at J, with 13 bases between.

This chain uses TRBV28 with TRBJ1-1; D possibly corresponds to TRBD1 (6 bases). Germline V gene sequence: CDR1 MDHEN, CDR2 SYDVKM. The CDR3 runs 12 residues. Trimming pared 10 bases from V and 3 bases from J, leaving 12 bases between. CDR3 loop: CATRRGHTEAFF. In nucleotides, the CDR3 is TGTGCCACCCGTCGGGGGCACACTGAAGCTTTCTTT.

CDR3 amino acids: CASSEARGYEQYF. DNA for the CDR3: TGTGCCAGCAGTGAAGCAAGGGGCTACGAGCAGTACTTC. The chain recombines TRBV6-1 with TRBJ2-7; D possibly corresponds to TRBD1 (5 bases). This CDR3 is 13 amino acids long. Germline CDR1 MNHNS, CDR2 SASEGT. Between the trimmed V and J ends, which lost 0 bases and 3 bases, there was a span of 6 bases.

The V gene is TRBV28, the J gene TRBJ1-6; D unresolved. CDR1 and CDR2 from the germline V gene are MDHEN and SYDVKM. The V and J ends lost 8 bases and 0 bases respectively, with 23 bases between them. The CDR3 length is 19 residues. CDR3: CASGRGSWGYGSYNSPLHF. The CDR3 nucleotides read TGTGCCAGCGGCCGAGGGAGTTGGGGTTATGGCTCCTATAATTCACCCCTCCACTTT.

The gene calls are TRBV20-1 and TRBJ2-6, with D uncertain. This CDR3 comprises 14 residues. The V gene lost 3 bases and the J gene lost 0 bases, with 6 bases spanning the gap. Germline CDR1 is DFQATT and CDR2 is SNEGSKA (reference sequence). The CDR3 region is CSASSASGANVLTF. As DNA, the CDR3 is TGCAGTGCTAGTTCGGCCTCTGGGGCCAACGTCCTGACTTTC.

This clone was observed a few times. The genes are TRBV29-1 and TRBJ2-3, with D tentatively TRBD1 or TRBD2 (7 bases each). Deletions cut 7 bases from V and 3 bases from J, with 14 bases between. CDR1 SQVTM and CDR2 ANQGSEA come from the germline V gene. The CDR3 loop spans 13 amino acids. The CDR3 nucleotides are TGCAGCGGGATCAGGGGGGGGACAGATACGCAGTATTTT. The encoded protein is CSGIRGGTDTQYF.

The rearrangement uses TRBV5-6 and TRBJ2-3, with 8 bases matching TRBD2. This CDR3 is 15 amino acids long. From germline, CDR1 is SGHDT and CDR2 YYEEEE. Trimming took 1 base from V and 2 from J; bases not matched to a gene: 3. CDR3 region: CASSLSGRYTDTQYF. As DNA, the CDR3 is TGTGCCAGCAGCTTGAGCGGGAGATACACAGATACGCAGTATTTT.

This clone was seen a handful of times. The chain links TRBV29-1 to TRBJ1-3, with a possible D match to TRBD1 (5 bases). Germline V gene sequence: CDR1 SQVTM, CDR2 ANQGSEA. The V gene lost 7 bases and the J gene lost 2 bases, with 9 bases spanning the gap. CDR3 length equals 12 residues. CDR3 region: CSASGAGNTIYF. CDR3 bases: TGCAGCGCATCGGGGGCTGGAAACACCATATATTTT.

V gene TRBV7-2 combines with J gene TRBJ2-7; D not resolved. The CDR3 spans 13 residues. The germline V gene has CDR1 SGHTA and CDR2 FQGNSA. Trimming stripped 5 bases from V and 2 bases from J, with 10 bases between. CDR3: CASSPDLAYEQYF. The CDR3 DNA follows: TGTGCCAGCAGCCCCGACTTAGCCTACGAGCAGTACTTC.

This clone was detected a few times. This chain uses TRBV7-9 with TRBJ2-1, with 11 bases lining up with TRBD2. V was pared by 4 bases and J by 7 bases, with 15 bases of the junction left unmatched. The CDR3 is 18 residues long. Germline lookup yields CDR1 SEHNR and CDR2 FQNEAQ (reference sequence). The CDR3 coding sequence is TGTGCCAGCAGCTCAGACCCCGTAGCGGGGGGGCCTAGGAATGAGCAGTTCTTC. As protein: CASSSDPVAGGPRNEQFF.

This clone was seen a single time. The V gene is TRBV10-3, the J gene TRBJ2-3; D is possibly TRBD2 (7 bases). Trimming took 2 bases from V and 6 from J, leaving 12 bases between them. In germline, CDR1 is ENHRY, CDR2 SYGVKD. The CDR3 contains 14 residues. The CDR3 DNA is TGTGCCATCAGTGAGGGCAGGGGAGGGGATACGCAGTATTTT. Protein: CAISEGRGGDTQYF.

This clone turned up a few times. The chain joins TRBV10-3 to TRBJ1-5, with 7 nucleotides matching TRBD1. This CDR3 spans 13 amino acids. The germline V gene has CDR1 ENHRY and CDR2 SYGVKD. Trimming removed 10 bases from V and 11 bases from J; junction bases left unmatched: 14. The CDR3 sequence is CATGTGDESAQHF. CDR3 DNA sequence: TGTGCCACGGGAACAGGGGACGAATCAGCCCAGCATTTT.

The chain uses TRBV14 and TRBJ1-3; TRBD1 is a possible D gene (6 bases). The ends were cut back, 0 bases at V and 0 bases at J, with 12 bases in the middle. The CDR3 covers 17 residues. Looked up from germline, CDR1 is SGHDN and CDR2 is FVKESK. The CDR3 bases are TGTGCCAGCAGCCAAGAATTCGGACAGCTCTCTGGAAACACCATATATTTT. It translates to CASSQEFGQLSGNTIYF.

The chain joins TRBV9 to TRBJ2-6; D remains unclear. The V and J ends lost 0 bases and 2 bases respectively, with 0 bases between them. The CDR3 spans 13 residues. The germline V gene encodes CDR1 SGDLS and CDR2 YYNGEE. The CDR3 DNA follows: TGTGCCAGCAGCGTAGCTGGGGCCAACGTCCTGACTTTC. Translating it yields CASSVAGANVLTF.

The J gene is TRBJ2-3, the V gene TRBV29-1, with unresolved D. From germline, CDR1 is SQVTM and CDR2 ANQGSEA. The CDR3 is 12 amino acids. Deletions cut 6 bases from V and 6 bases from J, with 13 bases between. The CDR3 region is CSVGALTDTQYF. Here the CDR3 DNA reads TGCAGCGTAGGAGCCCTGACCGATACGCAGTATTTT.

The V call is TRBV5-1, the J call TRBJ2-5; possibly TRBD1 for D (6 bases). The length of the CDR3 is 13 residues. Germline assignment: CDR1 SGHRS and CDR2 YFSETQ. The V gene lost 4 bases and the J gene lost 5 bases, with 12 bases spanning the gap. CDR3 residues: CASSDTGRETQYF. The CDR3 DNA reads TGCGCCAGCAGCGACACAGGGCGGGAGACCCAGTACTTC.

This chain's CDR3 is CASSTPLVNNEQFF. CDR3 DNA sequence: TGTGCCAGCAGCACCCCACTAGTAAACAATGAGCAGTTCTTC. This chain joins TRBV7-9 and TRBJ2-1, with a tentative D call TRBD2 (5 bases). The germline V gene has CDR1 SEHNR and CDR2 FQNEAQ (reference sequence). The CDR3 extends over 14 amino acids. Deletions cut 5 bases from V and 5 bases from J, with 13 bases between.

The chain joins TRBV7-9 to TRBJ1-1; no firm D call. This CDR3 comprises 15 residues. The V end was cut by 2 bases, the J end by 5 bases, with 15 bases between. Germline CDR1 is SEHNR and CDR2 is FQNEAQ (reference sequence). In nucleotides, the CDR3 is TGTGCCAGCAGCTTATTGCGGCTTAGAGGGACTGAAGCTTTCTTT. Its translation: CASSLLRLRGTEAFF.

V usage is TRBV18 and J usage is TRBJ1-2; D remains ambiguous. Between the trimmed V and J ends, which lost 0 bases and 4 bases, there was a span of 12 bases. Looked up from germline, CDR1 is KGHSH and CDR2 is LQKENI. The CDR3 consists of 15 residues. In nucleotides, the CDR3 is TGTGCCAGCTCACCACCGGGCGTGGAGGGCTATGGCTACACCTTC. Translated: CASSPPGVEGYGYTF.